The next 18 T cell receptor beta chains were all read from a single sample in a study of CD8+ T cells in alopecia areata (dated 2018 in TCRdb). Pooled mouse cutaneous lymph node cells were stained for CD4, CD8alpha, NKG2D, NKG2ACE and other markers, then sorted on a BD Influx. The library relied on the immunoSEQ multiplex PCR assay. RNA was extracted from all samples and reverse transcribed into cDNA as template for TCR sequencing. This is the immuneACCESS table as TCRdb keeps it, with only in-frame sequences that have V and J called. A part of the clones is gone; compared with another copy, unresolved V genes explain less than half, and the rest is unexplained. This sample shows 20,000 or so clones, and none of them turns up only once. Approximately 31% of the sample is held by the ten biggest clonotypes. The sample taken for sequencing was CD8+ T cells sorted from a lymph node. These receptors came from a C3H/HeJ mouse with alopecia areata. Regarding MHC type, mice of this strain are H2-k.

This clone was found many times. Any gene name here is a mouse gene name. Incomplete CDR3 DNA: TGTGCCTGGAGTCAGGGTGCT. This codes for CAWSQGA. The whole CDR3 reads CAWSQGAEQFF. The chain recombines TRBV31 with TRBJ2-1; D remains ambiguous. Read data end 4 residues before the CDR3 end; the end is taken from the germline J gene. With 1 base removed from V and 6 bases from J, the gap between germline ends came to 4 bases. There are 11 residues in the CDR3. The germline gives CDR1 GKSSPN, CDR2 SITVG.

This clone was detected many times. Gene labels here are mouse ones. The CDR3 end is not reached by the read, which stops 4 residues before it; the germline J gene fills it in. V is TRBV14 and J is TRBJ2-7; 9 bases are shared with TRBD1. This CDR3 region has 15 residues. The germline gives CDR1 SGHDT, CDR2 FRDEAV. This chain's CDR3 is CASSVAWDREYEQYF. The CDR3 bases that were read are TGTGCCAGCAGTGTCGCGTGGGACAGGGAATAT.

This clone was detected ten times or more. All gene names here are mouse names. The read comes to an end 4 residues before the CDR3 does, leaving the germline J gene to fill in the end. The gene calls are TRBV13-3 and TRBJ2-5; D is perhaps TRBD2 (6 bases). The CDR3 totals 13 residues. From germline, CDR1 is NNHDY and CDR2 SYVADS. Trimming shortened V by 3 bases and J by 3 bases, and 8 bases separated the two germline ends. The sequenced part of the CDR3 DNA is TGTGCCAGCAGTGCCCTGGGGCAAGAC. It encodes CASSALGQD. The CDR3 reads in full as CASSALGQDTQYF.

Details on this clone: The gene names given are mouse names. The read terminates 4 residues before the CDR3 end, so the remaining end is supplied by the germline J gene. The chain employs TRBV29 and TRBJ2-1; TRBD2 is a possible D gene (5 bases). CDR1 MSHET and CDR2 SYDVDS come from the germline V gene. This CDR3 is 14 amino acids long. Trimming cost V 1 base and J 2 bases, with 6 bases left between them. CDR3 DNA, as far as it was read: TGTGCTAGCAGTTTATTTGGGGACTATGCT. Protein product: CASSLFGDYA. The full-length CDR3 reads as CASSLFGDYAEQFF.

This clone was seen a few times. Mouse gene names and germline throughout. This chain's CDR3 is CASGEGDRNERLFF. Incomplete CDR3 DNA: TGTGCCAGCGGTGAGGGGGACAGGAACGAA. The chain joins TRBV13-2 to TRBJ1-4; 8 nucleotides align to TRBD1. The CDR3 end is not reached by the read, which stops 4 residues before it; the germline J gene fills it in. Trimming took 2 bases from V and 5 from J; bases not matched to a gene: 2. The CDR3 sequence is 14 residues long. Germline loops: CDR1 NNHNN, CDR2 SYGAGS (reference sequence).

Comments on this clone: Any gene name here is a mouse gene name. CDR3 residues: CASRTGLGGDYTF. The DNA read from the CDR3 is TGTGCCAGCAGGACGGGACTGGGGGGC. V usage is TRBV13-3 and J usage is TRBJ1-2; maybe TRBD1 (5 bases). The DNA ends 4 residues before the CDR3 does, and the rest of the CDR3 is filled in from the germline J gene. Germline lookup yields CDR1 NNHDY and CDR2 SYVADS. This CDR3 is built from 13 residues.

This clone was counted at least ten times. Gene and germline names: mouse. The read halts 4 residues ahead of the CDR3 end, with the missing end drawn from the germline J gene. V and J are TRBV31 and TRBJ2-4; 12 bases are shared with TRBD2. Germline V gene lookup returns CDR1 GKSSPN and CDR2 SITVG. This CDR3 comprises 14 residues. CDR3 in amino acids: CAWSPDWGGNTLYF. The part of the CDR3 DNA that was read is TGTGCCTGGAGTCCGGACTGGGGGGGAAAC.

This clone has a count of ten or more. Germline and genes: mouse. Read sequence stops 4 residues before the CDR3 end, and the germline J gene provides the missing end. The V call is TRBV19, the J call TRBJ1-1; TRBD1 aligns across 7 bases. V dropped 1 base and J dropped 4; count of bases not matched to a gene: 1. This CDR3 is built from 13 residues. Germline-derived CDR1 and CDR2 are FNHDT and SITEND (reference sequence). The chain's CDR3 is CASSIRTGTEVFF. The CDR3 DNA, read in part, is TGTGCCAGCAGTATACGGACAGGCACA.

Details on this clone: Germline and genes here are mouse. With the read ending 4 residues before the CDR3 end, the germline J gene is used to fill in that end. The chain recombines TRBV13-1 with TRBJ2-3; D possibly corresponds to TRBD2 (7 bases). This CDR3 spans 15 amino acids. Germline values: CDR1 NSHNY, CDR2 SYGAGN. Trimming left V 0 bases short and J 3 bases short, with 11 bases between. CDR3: CASSDEGGRAETLYF. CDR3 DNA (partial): TGTGCCAGCAGTGATGAAGGGGGGCGAGCAGAA.

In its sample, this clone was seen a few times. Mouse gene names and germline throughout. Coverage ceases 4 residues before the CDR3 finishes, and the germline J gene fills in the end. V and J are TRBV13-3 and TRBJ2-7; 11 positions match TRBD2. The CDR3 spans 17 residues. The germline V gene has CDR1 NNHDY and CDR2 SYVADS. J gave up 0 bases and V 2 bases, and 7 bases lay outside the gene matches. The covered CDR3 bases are TGTGCCAGCAGTGAGACCCGGGACTGGGGGAGCTCCTAT. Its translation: CASSETRDWGSSY. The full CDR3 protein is CASSETRDWGSSYEQYF.

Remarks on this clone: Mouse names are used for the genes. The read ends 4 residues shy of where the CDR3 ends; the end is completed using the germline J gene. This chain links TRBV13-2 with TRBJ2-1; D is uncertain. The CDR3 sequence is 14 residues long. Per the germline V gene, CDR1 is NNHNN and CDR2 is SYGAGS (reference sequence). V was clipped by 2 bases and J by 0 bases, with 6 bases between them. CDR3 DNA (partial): TGTGCCAGCGGTGAAACAGCTAACTATGCT. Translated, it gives CASGETANYA. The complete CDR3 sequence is CASGETANYAEQFF.

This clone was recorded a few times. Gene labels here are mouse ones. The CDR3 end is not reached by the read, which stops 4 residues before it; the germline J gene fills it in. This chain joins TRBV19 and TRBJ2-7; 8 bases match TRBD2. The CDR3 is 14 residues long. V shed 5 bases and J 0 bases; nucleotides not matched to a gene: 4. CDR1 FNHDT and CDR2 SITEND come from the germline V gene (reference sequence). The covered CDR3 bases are TGTGCCAGCAGCAACTGGGGGTTCTCCTAT. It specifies CASSNWGFSY. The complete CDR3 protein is CASSNWGFSYEQYF. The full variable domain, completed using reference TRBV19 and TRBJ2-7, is GGIITQTPKFLIGQEGQKLTLKCQQNFNHDTMYWYRQDSGKGLRLIYYSITENDLQKGDLSEGYDASREKKSSFSLTVTSAQKNEMAVFLCASSNWGFSYEQYFGPGTRLTVL.

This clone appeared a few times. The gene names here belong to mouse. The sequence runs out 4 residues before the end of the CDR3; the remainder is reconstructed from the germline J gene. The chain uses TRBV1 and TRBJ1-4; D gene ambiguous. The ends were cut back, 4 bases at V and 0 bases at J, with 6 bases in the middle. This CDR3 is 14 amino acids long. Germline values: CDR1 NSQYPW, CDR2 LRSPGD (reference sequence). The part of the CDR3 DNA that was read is TGCACCTGCAGTGTGACTTTTTCCAACGAA. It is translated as CTCSVTFSNE. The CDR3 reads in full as CTCSVTFSNERLFF.

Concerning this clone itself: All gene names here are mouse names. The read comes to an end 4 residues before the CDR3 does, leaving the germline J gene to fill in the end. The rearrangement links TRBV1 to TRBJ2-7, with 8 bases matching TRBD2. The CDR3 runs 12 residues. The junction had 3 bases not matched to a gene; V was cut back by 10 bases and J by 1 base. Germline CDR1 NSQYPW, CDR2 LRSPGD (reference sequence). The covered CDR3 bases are TGCACCTCCTGGGGGGAGTCCTAT. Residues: CTSWGESY. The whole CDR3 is CTSWGESYEQYF.

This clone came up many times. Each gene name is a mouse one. CDR3 DNA (partial): TGTGCCAGCAGTGACAGGGGGTCAAACACA. Translation gives CASSDRGSNT. The complete CDR3 sequence is CASSDRGSNTEVFF. The chain uses TRBV13-3 and TRBJ1-1; 7 bases agree with TRBD1. Read coverage stops 4 residues before the CDR3 terminus; the germline J gene supplies the remainder. The CDR3 length is 14 residues. Germline V gives CDR1 NNHDY, CDR2 SYVADS. The junction had 1 base not matched to a gene; V was cut back by 2 bases and J by 0 bases.

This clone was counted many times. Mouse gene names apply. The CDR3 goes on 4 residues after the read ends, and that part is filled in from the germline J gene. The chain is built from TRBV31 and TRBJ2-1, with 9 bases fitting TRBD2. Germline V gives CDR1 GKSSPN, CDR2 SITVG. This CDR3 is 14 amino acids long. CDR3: CAWSLTGGWAEQFF. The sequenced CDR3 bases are TGTGCCTGGAGTCTTACTGGGGGGTGGGCT.

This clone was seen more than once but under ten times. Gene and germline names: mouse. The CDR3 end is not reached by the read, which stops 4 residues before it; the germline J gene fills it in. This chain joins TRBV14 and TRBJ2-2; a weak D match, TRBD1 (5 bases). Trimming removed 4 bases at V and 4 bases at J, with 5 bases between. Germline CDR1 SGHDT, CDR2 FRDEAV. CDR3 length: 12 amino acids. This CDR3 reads CASSQGTGQLYF. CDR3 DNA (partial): TGTGCCAGCAGTCAGGGCACCGGG.

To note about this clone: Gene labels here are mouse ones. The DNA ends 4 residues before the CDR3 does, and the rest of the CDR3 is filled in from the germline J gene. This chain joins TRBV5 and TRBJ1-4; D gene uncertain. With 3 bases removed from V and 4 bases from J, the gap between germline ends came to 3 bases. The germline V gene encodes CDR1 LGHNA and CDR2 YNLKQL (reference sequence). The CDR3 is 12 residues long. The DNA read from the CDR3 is TGTGCCAGCAGCCAGATCAACGAA. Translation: CASSQINE. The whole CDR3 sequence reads CASSQINERLFF.